The 5 T cell receptor beta chains below all came from one sample that was sequenced in a study of T-cell memory formation after mild COVID-19. From the 5' RACE reads, TCRdb called clonotypes with MiXCR, one entry per CDR3 protein. This table has 450,000 to 700,000 distinct CDR3 sequences, roughly 18% appearing once. The sample comprised PBMCs or a T cell subset sorted from them (not recorded which). These receptor sequences come from an adult woman who had mild COVID-19 (a few samples of this study predate the infection). Cell type and time point are not known.

Only a few counts were recorded for this clonotype. This chain links TRBV9 with TRBJ2-5; 7 bases align to TRBD2. CDR3 length: 16 residues. Germline lookup yields CDR1 SGDLS and CDR2 YYNGEE. V trimming: 2 bases; J trimming: 4 bases; junction bases outside the gene matches: 11. CDR3 sequence reads: CASSVPWDYPPETQYF. CDR3 nucleotides: TGTGCCAGCAGCGTTCCTTGGGACTACCCCCCAGAGACCCAGTACTTC.

V and J are TRBV11-2 and TRBJ1-1, with 10 nucleotides matching TRBD1. The CDR3 is 16 amino acids. The V segment lost 5 bases and the J segment 2 bases; nucleotides outside the gene matches: 8. Germline CDR1 is SGHAT and CDR2 is FQNNGV. As DNA, the CDR3 is TGTGCCAGCAGCCACGGACAGGGGGGCATTAACACTGAAGCTTTCTTT. Residues: CASSHGQGGINTEAFF.

This clonotype was counted between two and nine times. At one end the junction does not follow the germline gene, possibly because of a read error. The rearrangement uses TRBV7-7 and TRBJ2-1; 12 bases line up with TRBD2. From germline, CDR1 is SSHAT and CDR2 FNYEAQ (reference sequence). There are 17 residues in the CDR3. CDR3 in amino acids: CASSPLAGGIPYNEQFF. In nucleotides, the CDR3 is TGTGCTAGCAGCCCACTAGCGGGAGGAATCCCCTACAATGAGCAGTTCTTC.

The chain combines TRBV12-3 or TRBV12-4 with TRBJ2-5, with TRBD1 matching 7 bases. Trimming at V came to 2 bases and at J to 5 bases, leaving 14 bases not matched to a gene. CDR3 size: 17 residues. DNA for the CDR3: TGTGCCAGCAGTTTAACATCGAGAGGGGGCGGAGTGGAGACCCAGTACTTC. Translating it yields CASSLTSRGGGVETQYF.

This clonotype has just a few counts. The J gene is TRBJ2-3, the V gene TRBV25-1; D call uncertain. V gave up 1 base and J gave up 1 base, with 3 bases separating them. The V gene's germline CDR1 is MGHDK and CDR2 SYGVNS. This CDR3 contains 13 residues. The CDR3 loop is CASSESGTDTQYF. DNA for the CDR3: TGTGCCAGCAGTGAATCGGGCACAGATACGCAGTATTTT.